A selection of T cell receptor beta chains follows, all from one sample in a study of blood T cell repertoires in COVID-19. Repertoires were generated with immunoSEQ multiplex PCR, while TCRdb's copy carries only in-frame clones and drops some. The profile covers under 250,000 clones, with 86% appearing a single time and roughly 12% taken by the ten largest. The sequencing input was peripheral blood. The origin of the receptors is an elderly man with acute or convalescent COVID-19. Each CDR3 is given without its conserved first and last residue.

v_call: TRBV12-3/TRBV12-4
j_call: TRBJ1-1
cdr3_length: 9
cdr3_aa: ASSRETEAF

v_call: TRBV2
j_call: TRBJ1-1
cdr3_length: 12
cdr3_aa: ASRGWGMNTEAF

v_call: TRBV2
j_call: TRBJ2-5
cdr3_length: 14
cdr3_aa: ASSSRTGGPQETQY

v_call: TRBV29-1
j_call: TRBJ2-1
cdr3_length: 12
cdr3_aa: SVGGQGLRNEQF

v_call: TRBV9
j_call: TRBJ2-1
cdr3_length: 12
cdr3_aa: ASSTDVGTNEQF

v_call: TRBV4-3
j_call: TRBJ1-1
cdr3_length: 16
cdr3_aa: ASSQDGDSHPKDTEAF

v_call: TRBV27
j_call: TRBJ1-5
cdr3_length: 11
cdr3_aa: ASSIQGPQPQH

v_call: TRBV12-3/TRBV12-4
j_call: TRBJ2-5
cdr3_length: 11
cdr3_aa: ASSPQFSGTQY

v_call: TRBV5-1
j_call: TRBJ2-6
cdr3_length: 16
cdr3_aa: ASSPWTGLTSGANVLT

v_call: TRBV28
j_call: TRBJ1-4
cdr3_length: 11
cdr3_aa: ASSAPPGEKLF

v_call: TRBV27
j_call: TRBJ2-5
cdr3_length: 12
cdr3_aa: ASRASGGVETQY

v_call: TRBV19
j_call: TRBJ2-1
cdr3_length: 16
cdr3_aa: ASSILGVTGTGINEQF

v_call: TRBV14
j_call: TRBJ1-4
cdr3_length: 15
cdr3_aa: ASSQLRNRGRDEKLF

v_call: TRBV5-1
j_call: TRBJ1-3
cdr3_length: 11
cdr3_aa: ASSTDSGNTIY

v_call: TRBV7-2
j_call: TRBJ2-7
cdr3_length: 12
cdr3_aa: ASSRTILAGEQY

v_call: TRBV19
j_call: TRBJ1-1
cdr3_length: 12
cdr3_aa: ASSLRDMNTEAF

v_call: TRBV7-2
j_call: TRBJ1-6
cdr3_length: 13
cdr3_aa: ASSLVSGRDSPLH

v_call: TRBV5-5
j_call: TRBJ2-7
cdr3_length: 12
cdr3_aa: ASSLLGQGYEQY

v_call: TRBV7-3
j_call: TRBJ2-1
cdr3_length: 11
cdr3_aa: ASSPDRVNEQF

v_call: TRBV6-5
j_call: TRBJ2-7
cdr3_length: 14
cdr3_aa: ASSYSRQVSSYEQY

v_call: TRBV6-5
j_call: TRBJ2-2
cdr3_length: 12
cdr3_aa: ASSYWQNTGELF

v_call: TRBV28
j_call: TRBJ1-1
cdr3_length: 8
cdr3_aa: RAGRTEAF

v_call: TRBV7-8
j_call: TRBJ1-1
cdr3_length: 14
cdr3_aa: ASSPPGQGWNTEAF

v_call: TRBV6-6
j_call: TRBJ2-3
cdr3_length: 10
cdr3_aa: ASSLSSDTQY

v_call: TRBV21-1
j_call: TRBJ1-4
cdr3_length: 12
cdr3_aa: ASSWYRVREKLF

v_call: TRBV7-2
j_call: TRBJ1-2
cdr3_length: 12
cdr3_aa: ASSPGTQSYGYT

v_call: TRBV15
j_call: TRBJ2-1
cdr3_length: 16
cdr3_aa: ATSRDAALAGVYNEQF

v_call: TRBV28
j_call: TRBJ1-1
cdr3_length: 11
cdr3_aa: AARGSRNTEAF

v_call: TRBV4-3
j_call: TRBJ1-5
cdr3_length: 13
cdr3_aa: ASSQEGYSNQPQH

v_call: TRBV2
j_call: TRBJ1-1
cdr3_length: 12
cdr3_aa: ASSAYDLASEAF

v_call: TRBV6-5
j_call: TRBJ2-1
cdr3_length: 12
cdr3_aa: ASSTSGGTNEQF

v_call: TRBV2
j_call: TRBJ1-5
cdr3_length: 11
cdr3_aa: ASMDRGYQPQH

v_call: TRBV28
j_call: TRBJ1-2
cdr3_length: 12
cdr3_aa: ASSLSGQLYGYT

v_call: TRBV2
j_call: TRBJ1-1
cdr3_length: 11
cdr3_aa: ATQRGPNTEAF

v_call: TRBV6-5
j_call: TRBJ2-2
cdr3_length: 13
cdr3_aa: ASRGSGGNTGELF

v_call: TRBV19
j_call: TRBJ1-2
cdr3_length: 16
cdr3_aa: ASSIGAVGRGTTYGYT

v_call: TRBV3-1/TRBV3-2
j_call: TRBJ2-7
cdr3_length: 13
cdr3_aa: ASSQEQGRGVGQY

v_call: TRBV7-9
j_call: TRBJ1-1
cdr3_length: 10
cdr3_aa: ASSGQSPEAF

v_call: TRBV3-1/TRBV3-2
j_call: TRBJ1-2
cdr3_length: 13
cdr3_aa: ASSQDLGQGNGYT

v_call: TRBV18
j_call: TRBJ1-2
cdr3_length: 12
cdr3_aa: ASSPGNSNYGYT

v_call: TRBV3-1/TRBV3-2
j_call: TRBJ2-3
cdr3_length: 14
cdr3_aa: ASSPLAGVVGDTQY

v_call: TRBV11-3
j_call: TRBJ2-1
cdr3_length: 13
cdr3_aa: ASSDQGAYRNEQF

v_call: TRBV29-1
j_call: TRBJ1-6
cdr3_length: 12
cdr3_aa: SARTGTPNSPLH